This T cell receptor beta chain was sequenced for a study of blood T cells in healthy people across ages. PCR was performed a second time for about 7 to 11 cycles using a sample-barcoded 5' primer and a J-beta primer mix. TCRdb reprocessed the 5' RACE reads with MiXCR, giving one entry per CDR3 protein. Of over 1,500,000 distinct CDR3 sequences listed, 30% to 40% are singletons. The TCR sequence derives from a human donor in good health. Sequencing was done on a sample of blood.

CDR3 bases: TGTGCCAGCAGCCCTGGACCCTTGAGGAGGGACAGGGTTCGCGAGACCCAGTACTTC. Translation: CASSPGPLRRDRVRETQYF. The V call is TRBV7-9, the J call TRBJ2-5; TRBD1 aligns across 9 bases. There are 19 residues in the CDR3. With 5 bases clipped from V and 5 bases from J, the junction kept 21 bases outside the gene matches. Germline assignment: CDR1 SEHNR and CDR2 FQNEAQ (reference sequence).